Detailed here is one T cell receptor beta chain. Its antigen is unknown. This record belongs to a study of identical twins. Template switching added a universal primer site, and cDNA bore unique molecular identifiers. TCRdb reanalysed the 5' RACE reads using MiXCR and keeps one entry per CDR3 protein. The profile shows 1,800,000 or so distinct CDR3 sequences, about 30% of them singletons. Study-wide results and caveats: Models underestimated how often monozygotic twins shared out-of-frame TCR alpha. Beta out-of-frame sequences displayed a weaker excess of sharing between twins. Insertions were reduced in abundant cord blood beta clonotypes but not in memory repertoires.

The receptor was isolated from a newborn girl in good health. The sequenced sample consisted of cord blood.

The CDR3 sequence: CASSSLVEGNIQYF. CDR3 DNA: TGTGCCAGCAGCTCCCTAGTAGAAGGAAACATTCAGTACTTC. The chain recombines TRBV5-4 with TRBJ2-4; D uncertain. Germline V gives CDR1 SGHNT, CDR2 YYREEE (reference sequence). Trimming removed 3 bases at V and 6 bases at J, with 13 bases between. The CDR3 is 14 amino acids.